This TCR beta chain was captured by sequencing in a study of T cell responses to AZD1222 COVID-19 vaccine. Points from the study as a whole: There were mostly white British donors and more females than males, and clonal diversity was possibly underestimated. Seropositivity was recorded at baseline in only six AZD1222 recipients. Nearly half of spike-specific TCRs reportedly target variant regions that are unmutated in the B.1.351 and B.1.1.7 variants.

On this clone itself: What it binds is not known.

Produced via immunoSEQ multiplex PCR; TCRdb's table is partial and in-frame only. This sample has about 160,000 clones; about nine tenths occur once, and the top ten carry around 5.9%. Specimen: peripheral blood, collected on day 0 of AZD1222 vaccination. The sequence was obtained from an adult in good health.

Here the CDR3 reads CASSLAPQSAYGYTF. The DNA for the CDR3 is TGTGCCAGCAGTTTAGCCCCTCAAAGTGCCTATGGCTACACCTTC. The chain carries TRBV27 and TRBJ1-2; D gene ambiguous. V lost 2 bases to trimming and J lost 4 bases, with 14 bases between them. CDR1 MNHEY and CDR2 SMNVEV come from the germline V gene (reference sequence). CDR3 length: 15 amino acids.